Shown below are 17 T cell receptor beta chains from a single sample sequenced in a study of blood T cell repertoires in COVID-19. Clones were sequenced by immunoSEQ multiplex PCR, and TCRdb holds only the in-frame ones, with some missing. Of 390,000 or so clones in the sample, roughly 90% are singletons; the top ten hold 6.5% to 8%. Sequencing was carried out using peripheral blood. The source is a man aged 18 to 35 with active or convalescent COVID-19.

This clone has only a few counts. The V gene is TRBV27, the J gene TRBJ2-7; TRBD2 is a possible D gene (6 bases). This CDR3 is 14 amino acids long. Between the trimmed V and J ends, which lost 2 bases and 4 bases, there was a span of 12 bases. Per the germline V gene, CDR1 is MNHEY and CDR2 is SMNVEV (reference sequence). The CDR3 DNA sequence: TGTGCCAGCAGTTTAGTAGGAGGGAATTACGAGCAGTACTTC. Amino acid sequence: CASSLVGGNYEQYF.

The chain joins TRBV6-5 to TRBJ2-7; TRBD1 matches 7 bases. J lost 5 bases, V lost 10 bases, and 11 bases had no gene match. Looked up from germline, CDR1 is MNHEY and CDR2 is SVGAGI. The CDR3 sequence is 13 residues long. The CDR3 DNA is TGTGCCACGGTCACAGGGGTGATCCACGAGCAGTACTTC. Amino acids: CATVTGVIHEQYF.

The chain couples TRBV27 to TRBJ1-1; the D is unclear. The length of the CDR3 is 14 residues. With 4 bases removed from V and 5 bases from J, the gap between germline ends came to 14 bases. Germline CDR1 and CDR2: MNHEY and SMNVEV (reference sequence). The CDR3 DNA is TGTGCCAGCAGTTACGCGGGATGGGTGACTGAAGCTTTCTTT. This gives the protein CASSYAGWVTEAFF.

CDR3 bases: TGCGCCAGCAGTTGGAACGGCGCGGTTGTCTACACCTTC. This codes for CASSWNGAVVYTF. V gene TRBV5-1 combines with J gene TRBJ1-2, with D hard to call. The ends were cut back, 5 bases at V and 10 bases at J, with 18 bases in the middle. The CDR3 loop spans 13 amino acids. Germline V CDR1 and CDR2: SGHRS, YFSETQ.

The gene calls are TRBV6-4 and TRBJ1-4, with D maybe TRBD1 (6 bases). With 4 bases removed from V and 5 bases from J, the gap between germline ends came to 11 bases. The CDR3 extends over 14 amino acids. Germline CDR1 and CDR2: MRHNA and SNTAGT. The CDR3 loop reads CASSGGPNNEKLFF. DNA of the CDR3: TGTGCCAGCAGTGGGGGGCCAAACAATGAAAAACTGTTTTTT.

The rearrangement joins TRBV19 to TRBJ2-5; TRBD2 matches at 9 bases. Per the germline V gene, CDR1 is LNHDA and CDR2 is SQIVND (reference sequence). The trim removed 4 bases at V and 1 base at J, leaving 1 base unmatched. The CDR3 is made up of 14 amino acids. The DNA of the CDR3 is TGTGCCAGTAGTACTAGCGGGGTCCAAGAGACCCAGTACTTC. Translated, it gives CASSTSGVQETQYF. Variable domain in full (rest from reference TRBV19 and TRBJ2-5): DGGITQSPKYLFRKEGQNVTLSCEQNLNHDAMYWYRQDPGQGLRLIYYSQIVNDFQKGDIAEGYSVSREKKESFPLTVTSAQKNPTAFYLCASSTSGVQETQYFGPGTRLLVL.

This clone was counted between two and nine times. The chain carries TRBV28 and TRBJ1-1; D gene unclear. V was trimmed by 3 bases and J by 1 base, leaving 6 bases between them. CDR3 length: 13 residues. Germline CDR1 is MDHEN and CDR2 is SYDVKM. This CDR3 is CASSFVKNTEAFF. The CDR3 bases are TGTGCCAGCAGTTTTGTCAAGAACACTGAAGCTTTCTTT. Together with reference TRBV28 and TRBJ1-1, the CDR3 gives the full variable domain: DVKVTQSSRYLVKRTGEKVFLECVQDMDHENMFWYRQDPGLGLRLIYFSYDVKMKEKGDIPEGYSVSREKKERFSLILESASTNQTSMYLCASSFVKNTEAFFGQGTRLTVV.

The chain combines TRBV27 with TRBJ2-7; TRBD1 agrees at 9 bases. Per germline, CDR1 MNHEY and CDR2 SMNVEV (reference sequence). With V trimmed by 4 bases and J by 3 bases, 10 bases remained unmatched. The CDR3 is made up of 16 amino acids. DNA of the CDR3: TGTGCCAGCAGTTCTAACAGGGGGCGCTTGGTCTACGAGCAGTACTTC. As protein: CASSSNRGRLVYEQYF.

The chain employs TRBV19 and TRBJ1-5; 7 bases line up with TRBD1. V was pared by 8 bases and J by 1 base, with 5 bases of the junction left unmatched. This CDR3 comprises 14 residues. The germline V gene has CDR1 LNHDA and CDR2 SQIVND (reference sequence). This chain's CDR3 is CASRPGGSNQPQHF. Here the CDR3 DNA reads TGTGCCAGTCGTCCAGGGGGGAGCAATCAGCCCCAGCATTTT.

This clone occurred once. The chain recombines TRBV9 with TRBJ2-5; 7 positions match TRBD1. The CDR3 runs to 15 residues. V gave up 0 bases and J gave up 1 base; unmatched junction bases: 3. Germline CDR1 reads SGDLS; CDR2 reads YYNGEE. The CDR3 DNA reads TGTGCCAGCAGCGTAGATGGGGACAGCCAAGAGACCCAGTACTTC. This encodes CASSVDGDSQETQYF.

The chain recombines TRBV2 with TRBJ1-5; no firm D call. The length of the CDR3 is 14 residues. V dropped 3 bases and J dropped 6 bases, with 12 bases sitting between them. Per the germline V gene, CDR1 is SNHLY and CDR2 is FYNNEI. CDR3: CASSEGSEGQPQHF. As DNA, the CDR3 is TGTGCCAGCAGTGAGGGGTCAGAGGGTCAGCCCCAGCATTTT.

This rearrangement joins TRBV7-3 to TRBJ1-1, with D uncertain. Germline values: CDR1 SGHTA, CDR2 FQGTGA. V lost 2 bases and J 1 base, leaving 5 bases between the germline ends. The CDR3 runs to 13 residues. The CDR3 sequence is CASSLYRNTEAFF. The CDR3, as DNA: TGTGCCAGCAGCTTATACAGGAACACTGAAGCTTTCTTT.

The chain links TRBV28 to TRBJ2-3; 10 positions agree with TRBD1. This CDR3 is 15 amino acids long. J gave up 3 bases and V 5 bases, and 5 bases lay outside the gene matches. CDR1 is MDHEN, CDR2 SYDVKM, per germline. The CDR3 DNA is TGTGCCAGCAGTGCCTCGGGACAGGGGACAGATACGCAGTATTTT. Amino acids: CASSASGQGTDTQYF.

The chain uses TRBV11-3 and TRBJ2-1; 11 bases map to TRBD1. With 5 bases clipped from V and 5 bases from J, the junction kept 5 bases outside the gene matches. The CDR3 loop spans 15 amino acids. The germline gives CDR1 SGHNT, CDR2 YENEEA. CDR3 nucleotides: TGTGCCAGCAGCCCCGGACAGGGGGCCAACAATGAGCAGTTCTTC. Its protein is CASSPGQGANNEQFF.

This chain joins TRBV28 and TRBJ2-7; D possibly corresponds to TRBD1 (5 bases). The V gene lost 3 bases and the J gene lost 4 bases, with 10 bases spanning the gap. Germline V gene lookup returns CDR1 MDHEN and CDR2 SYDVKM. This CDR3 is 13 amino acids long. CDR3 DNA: TGTGCCAGCAGTTTGCCAGGGAAATACGAGCAGTACTTC. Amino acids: CASSLPGKYEQYF.

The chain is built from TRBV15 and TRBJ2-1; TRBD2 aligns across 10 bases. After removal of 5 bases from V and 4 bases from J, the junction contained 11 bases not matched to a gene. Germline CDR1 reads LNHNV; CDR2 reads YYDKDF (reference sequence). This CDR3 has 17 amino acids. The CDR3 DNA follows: TGTGCCACCAGCGCGCGACTAGCGGGCATACTTTACAATGAGCAGTTCTTC. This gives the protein CATSARLAGILYNEQFF.

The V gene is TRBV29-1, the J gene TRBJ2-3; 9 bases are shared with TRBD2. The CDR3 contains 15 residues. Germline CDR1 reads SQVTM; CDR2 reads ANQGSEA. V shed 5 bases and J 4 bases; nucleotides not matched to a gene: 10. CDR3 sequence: CSVSKYSGGSDTQYF. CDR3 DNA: TGCAGCGTTTCCAAATATAGCGGGGGCTCAGATACGCAGTATTTT.